The 19 T cell receptor beta chains in this list originate from one sample, sequenced in a study of T cells in Graves' hyperthyroidism and ophthalmopathy. Amplification yielded TCR beta CDR3 regions, with RNA transcripts as the source. A first-round RT-PCR of the TCR CDR3 used the HTBI primer set. A single record per CDR3 protein comes from TCRdb applying MiXCR to the multiplex PCR reads. The table records roughly 630,000 distinct CDR3 sequences, 15% to 18% of them present only once. Sequencing was done on a sample of blood. These receptors were collected from a woman under 40 with Graves' hyperthyroidism.

This clonotype was counted many times. The V call is TRBV3-1, the J call TRBJ2-7; 8 bases fit TRBD1. CDR1 and CDR2 from the germline V gene are LGHDT and YNNKEL (reference sequence). The trim removed 5 bases at V and 5 bases at J, leaving 11 bases unmatched. The CDR3 has 15 residues. The CDR3 reads CASSEDRVSSHEQYF. The CDR3 DNA follows: TGTGCCAGCAGCGAGGACAGGGTTTCGTCCCACGAGCAGTACTTC.

The chain employs TRBV5-1 and TRBJ2-7, with TRBD2 matching 14 bases. The V segment lost 4 bases and the J segment 6 bases; nucleotides outside the gene matches: 9. The germline gives CDR1 SGHRS, CDR2 YFSETQ. The CDR3 is 16 amino acids. The CDR3 reads CASSKGLAGGSVEQYF. The DNA of the CDR3 is TGCGCCAGCAGCAAAGGACTAGCGGGAGGTAGCGTCGAGCAGTACTTC.

This clonotype was detected only once. The chain uses TRBV20-1 and TRBJ1-2; D not resolved. Germline loops: CDR1 DFQATT, CDR2 SNEGSKA (reference sequence). There are 16 residues in the CDR3. The CDR3 is CSAAKAAYGDRYGYTF. The CDR3, as DNA: TGCAGCGCCGCAAAAGCTGCCTACGGAGATCGTTATGGCTACACCTTC.

This clonotype was counted ten times or more. This chain uses TRBV20-1 with TRBJ2-3; 8 bases are a match to TRBD1. V shed 4 bases and J 5 bases; nucleotides not matched to a gene: 5. This CDR3 spans 13 amino acids. Germline V lookup: CDR1 DFQATT, CDR2 SNEGSKA (reference sequence). The CDR3 bases are TGCAGTGCTATACCAGGGGGCAGAGATACGCAGTATTTT. It codes for CSAIPGGRDTQYF.

V usage is TRBV5-5 and J usage is TRBJ2-7; no definite D call. The germline V gene encodes CDR1 SGHKS and CDR2 YYEKEE (reference sequence). The CDR3 length is 13 residues. The V end lost 1 base, the J end lost 3 bases, and 8 bases lay between the germline ends. In DNA form, the CDR3 reads TGTGCCAGCAGCTTGCGGGTTAACTACGAGCAGTACTTC. As protein: CASSLRVNYEQYF.

There are a few counts of this clonotype. The V call is TRBV10-3, the J call TRBJ2-7; TRBD1 matches at 9 bases. CDR3 length: 14 residues. Per the germline V gene, CDR1 is ENHRY and CDR2 is SYGVKD. With 4 bases clipped from V and 3 bases from J, the junction kept 4 bases outside the gene matches. CDR3 region: CAISVGTGRYEQYF. CDR3 coding DNA: TGTGCCATCAGTGTCGGGACAGGGCGCTACGAGCAGTACTTC.

The genes are TRBV25-1 and TRBJ1-3; 7 nucleotides align to TRBD1. The V gene end was trimmed by 7 bases and the J gene end by 2 bases; junction bases not matched to a gene: 2. This CDR3 has 13 residues. Germline values: CDR1 MGHDK, CDR2 SYGVNS. The CDR3 here is CASTDRAGNTIYF. The CDR3, as DNA: TGTGCCAGCACCGACAGGGCTGGAAACACCATATATTTT.

In nucleotides, the CDR3 is TGCGCCAGCAGTTCGGGACTAGCGGGAATAGATACGCAGTATTTT. Translating it yields CASSSGLAGIDTQYF. The V gene is TRBV5-1, the J gene TRBJ2-3; 13 bases line up with TRBD2. V dropped 5 bases and J dropped 5; count of bases not matched to a gene: 5. Germline CDR1 SGHRS, CDR2 YFSETQ. The CDR3 covers 15 residues.

This clonotype has a count of ten or more. The chain is built from TRBV27 and TRBJ2-7; 7 positions match TRBD2. The germline CDR1 and CDR2 sequences are MNHEY and SMNVEV (reference sequence). Trimming removed 8 bases from V and 2 bases from J; junction bases left unmatched: 12. The CDR3 is 15 amino acids. CDR3 bases: TGTGCCAGCGCGGGGGTGGTGGGAGTCGCCTACGAGCAGTACTTC. Protein sequence: CASAGVVGVAYEQYF.

The chain employs TRBV20-1 and TRBJ2-7, with TRBD2 matching over 12 bases. The ends lost 4 bases at V and 1 base at J; junction bases unmatched: 14. Germline V gives CDR1 DFQATT, CDR2 SNEGSKA (reference sequence). The CDR3 has 18 amino acids. This CDR3 reads CSATPPGTSGSLSYEQYF. The DNA of the CDR3 is TGCAGTGCTACCCCTCCCGGGACTAGCGGGTCGTTATCCTACGAGCAGTACTTC.

This clonotype was found many times. This chain uses TRBV7-9 with TRBJ1-4, with 8 positions matching TRBD1. Germline CDR1 reads SEHNR; CDR2 reads FQNEAQ (reference sequence). The CDR3 loop spans 17 amino acids. Trimming removed 3 bases from V and 0 bases from J; junction bases left unmatched: 6. CDR3 in amino acids: CASSLGTGITTNEKLFF. The CDR3 DNA reads TGTGCCAGCAGCTTGGGGACAGGAATTACAACTAATGAAAAACTGTTTTTT.

This clonotype was seen many times. This rearrangement joins TRBV7-2 to TRBJ1-1, with TRBD1 as a possible D gene (6 bases). Looked up from germline, CDR1 is SGHTA and CDR2 is FQGNSA. This CDR3 has 15 residues. Trimming pared 1 base from V and 2 bases from J, leaving 11 bases between. DNA for the CDR3: TGTGCCAGCAGCTTAGACAGGGCGGTAAACACTGAAGCTTTCTTT. Translation gives CASSLDRAVNTEAFF.

This clonotype was counted between two and nine times. The chain uses TRBV7-9 and TRBJ2-1; D gene unclear. Germline assignment: CDR1 SEHNR and CDR2 FQNEAQ (reference sequence). There are 13 residues in the CDR3. The V gene lost 4 bases and the J gene lost 9 bases, with 13 bases spanning the gap. The DNA of the CDR3 is TGTGCCAGCAGCTCCCAAGTAGATAGTGAGCAGTTCTTC. Its translation is CASSSQVDSEQFF.

At least ten counts were recorded for this clonotype. The chain is built from TRBV11-2 and TRBJ2-1; 7 bases are a match to TRBD2. The CDR3 runs to 16 residues. V trimming: 5 bases; J trimming: 7 bases; junction bases outside the gene matches: 14. In germline, CDR1 is SGHAT, CDR2 FQNNGV. CDR3 protein: CASSLKPGGGLNEQFF. In DNA, the CDR3 is TGTGCCAGCAGCCTTAAGCCCGGGGGAGGGTTGAATGAGCAGTTCTTC.

This clonotype appeared many times. The rearrangement links TRBV20-1 to TRBJ2-7, with 7 positions matching TRBD1. Unmatched junction bases numbered 4, after V lost 6 bases and J lost 2 bases. The CDR3 spans 12 residues. Germline V gene data show CDR1 as DFQATT and CDR2 as SNEGSKA (reference sequence). The CDR3 DNA follows: TGCAGTGCCACTGACAGGGCCTACGAGCAGTACTTC. It specifies CSATDRAYEQYF.

With regard to this clonotype: A read error may explain this, as a much larger clone is one base away. The rearrangement joins TRBV27 to TRBJ2-1; D unresolved. The germline gives CDR1 MNHEY, CDR2 SMNVEV (reference sequence). There are 13 residues in the CDR3. The CDR3 DNA reads TGTGCCGGCAGTTGGTTGGTAGACAATGAGCAGTTCTTC. Protein product: CAGSWLVDNEQFF.

The chain recombines TRBV29-1 with TRBJ1-2; unclear D gene. The CDR3 spans 12 residues. Between the trimmed V and J ends, which lost 4 bases and 6 bases, there was a span of 12 bases. Germline CDR1 is SQVTM and CDR2 is ANQGSEA. This CDR3 reads CSVVGQADGYTF. The CDR3 DNA reads TGCAGCGTTGTCGGGCAGGCAGATGGCTACACCTTC.

With regard to this clonotype: A read error may be the cause here, since a much bigger clone is one base away. This chain uses TRBV4-1 with TRBJ1-1; 11 bases fit TRBD1. Germline V gene lookup returns CDR1 MGHRA and CDR2 YSYEKL. This CDR3 is built from 18 residues. The CDR3 reads CASSQTISGQGENTGAFF. The CDR3 nucleotides are TGCGCCAGCAGCCAAACAATATCGGGACAGGGGGAGAACACTGGAGCTTTCTTT.

This clonotype was detected ten times or more. The chain uses TRBV9 and TRBJ2-7; TRBD2 matches at 9 bases. The germline gives CDR1 SGDLS, CDR2 YYNGEE. After removal of 4 bases from V and 4 bases from J, the junction contained 12 bases not matched to a gene. The CDR3 contains 16 residues. This chain's CDR3 is CASSPNPAGGSYEQYF. The CDR3 DNA sequence: TGTGCCAGCAGCCCAAACCCAGCGGGAGGATCTTACGAGCAGTACTTC.